This T cell receptor (beta chain) was sequenced during a study of blood T cell repertoires in COVID-19. Study details: Both acute and convalescent COVID-19 samples were obtained from the United States, Italy and Spain. In each case, the material was cDNA or gDNA derived from T cells, B-cell-depleted T cells, or PBMCs.

Seattle patients were enrolled while actively infected and followed longitudinally. The ends were cut back, 3 bases at V and 2 bases at J, with 9 bases in the middle. Looked up from germline, CDR1 is LNHDA and CDR2 is SQIVND (reference sequence). CDR3 length: 14 residues. The assay was immunoSEQ multiplex PCR, and TCRdb's table has in-frame clones only and misses some. Of fewer than 200,000 clones listed, around 83% are singletons. This clonotype was obtained from a woman between 65 and 79 years old with COVID-19, enrolled during active disease. Sequenced sample: peripheral blood. The chain carries TRBV19 and TRBJ2-3, with D unresolved. The DNA for the CDR3 is TGTGCCAGTAGTATCCTGACACCCACAGATACGCAGTATTTT. Encoded protein: CASSILTPTDTQYF.